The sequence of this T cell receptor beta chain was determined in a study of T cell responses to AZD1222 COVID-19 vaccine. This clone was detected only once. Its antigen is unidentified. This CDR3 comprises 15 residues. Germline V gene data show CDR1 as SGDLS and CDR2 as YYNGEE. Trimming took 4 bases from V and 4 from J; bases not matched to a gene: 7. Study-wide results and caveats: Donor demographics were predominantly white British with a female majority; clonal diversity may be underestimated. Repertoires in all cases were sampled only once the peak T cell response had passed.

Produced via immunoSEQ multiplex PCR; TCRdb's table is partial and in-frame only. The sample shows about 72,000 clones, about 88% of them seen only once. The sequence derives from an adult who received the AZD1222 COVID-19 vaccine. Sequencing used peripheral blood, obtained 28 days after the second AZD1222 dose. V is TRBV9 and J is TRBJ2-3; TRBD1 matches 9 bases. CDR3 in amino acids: CASSLGQGRPDTQYF. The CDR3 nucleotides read TGTGCCAGCAGCCTTGGACAGGGGCGGCCAGATACGCAGTATTTT. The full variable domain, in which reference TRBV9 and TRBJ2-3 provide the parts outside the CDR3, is DSGVTQTPKHLITATGQRVTLRCSPRSGDLSVYWYQQSLDQGLQFLIQYYNGEERAKGNILERFSAQQFPDLHSELNLSSLELGDSALYFCASSLGQGRPDTQYFGPGTRLTVL.